This T cell receptor beta chain was documented in a study of radiotherapy plus CTLA-4 blockade in lung cancer. The CDR3 is 14 amino acids. The germline V gene has CDR1 MNHEY and CDR2 SVGAGI. The junction had 7 bases not matched to a gene; V was cut back by 5 bases and J by 3 bases. Measured with immunoSEQ multiplex PCR; TCRdb has only the in-frame clones, and not every one. This table holds some 70,000 clones, about 85% found once. Study results and limitations: Some TCR clones had been derived from tumors. These clones expanded in peripheral blood after radiotherapy plus ipilimumab. How blood T cell clones changed early, along with interferon-beta, reportedly forecast response best.

Comment on this clone: What it binds is unknown.

The chain joins TRBV6-5 to TRBJ2-7; 7 nucleotides line up with TRBD1. The source was peripheral blood, collected from a patient treated with radiotherapy plus ipilimumab. The clonotype was recovered from a human donor with non-small cell lung cancer who had a partial response to radiotherapy plus ipilimumab. The DNA for the CDR3 is TGTGCCAGCAGTCGTTCGACAGGGAACTACGAGCAGTACTTC. It yields the protein CASSRSTGNYEQYF.